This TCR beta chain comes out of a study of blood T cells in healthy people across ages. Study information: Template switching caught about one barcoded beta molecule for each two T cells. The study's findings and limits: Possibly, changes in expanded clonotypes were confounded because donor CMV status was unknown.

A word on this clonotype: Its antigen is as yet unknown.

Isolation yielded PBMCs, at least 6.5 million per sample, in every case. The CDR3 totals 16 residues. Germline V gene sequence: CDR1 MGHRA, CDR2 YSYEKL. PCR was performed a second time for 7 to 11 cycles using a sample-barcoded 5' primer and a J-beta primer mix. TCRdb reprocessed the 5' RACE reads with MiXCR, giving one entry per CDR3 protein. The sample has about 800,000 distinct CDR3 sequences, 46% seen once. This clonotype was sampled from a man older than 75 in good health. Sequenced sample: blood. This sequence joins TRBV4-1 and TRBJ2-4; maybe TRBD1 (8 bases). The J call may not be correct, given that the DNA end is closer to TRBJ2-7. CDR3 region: CASSQAPGQGGNEQYF. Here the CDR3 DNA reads TGCGCCAGCAGCCAAGCGCCCGGACAGGGAGGGAACGAGCAGTACTTC.